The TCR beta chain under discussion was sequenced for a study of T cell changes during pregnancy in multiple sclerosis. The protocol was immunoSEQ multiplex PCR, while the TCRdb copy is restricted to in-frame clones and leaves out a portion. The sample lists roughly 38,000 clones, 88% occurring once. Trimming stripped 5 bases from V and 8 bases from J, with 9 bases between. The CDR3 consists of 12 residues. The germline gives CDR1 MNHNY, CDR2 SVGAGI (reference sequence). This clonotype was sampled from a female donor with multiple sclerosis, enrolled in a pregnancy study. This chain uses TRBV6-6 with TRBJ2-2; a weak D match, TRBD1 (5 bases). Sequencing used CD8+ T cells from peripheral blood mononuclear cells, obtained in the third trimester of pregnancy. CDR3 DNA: TGTGCCAGCAGTAACCCAGGGGGGGAGCTGTTTTTT. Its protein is CASSNPGGELFF.